This T cell receptor (beta chain) was captured in a study of regulatory T cells in long-lasting Graves disease. Library construction for TCR beta used iRepertoire HTBI primers and Arm-PCR of CDR3 regions. TCRdb reanalysed the multiplex PCR reads using MiXCR and keeps one entry per CDR3 protein. The data contain 350,000 to 500,000 distinct CDR3 sequences, 16% of them singletons. As to time point: newly diagnosed GD, antithyroid drugs for less than 3 months. PBMCs provided the RNA from which the TCR library was made. V dropped 6 bases and J dropped 0 bases, with 7 bases sitting between them. Germline V gene data show CDR1 as MNHEY and CDR2 as SVGEGT. The CDR3 is 13 amino acids. These data were also reused for a study on T cells in Graves' hyperthyroidism and ophthalmopathy. From that second work: Among thyroid clonotypes expanded above 0.001, most also appeared in blood.

The material sequenced was peripheral blood mononuclear cells (PBMCs), taken at new diagnosis, from a patient treated with antithyroid drugs. This chain uses TRBV6-2 or TRBV6-3 with TRBJ2-3; D possibly matches TRBD1 or TRBD2 (5 bases each). The TCR comes from a young woman with Graves disease. CDR3: CASRGRSTDTQYF. The CDR3 DNA reads as TGTGCCAGCAGGGGACGGAGCACAGATACGCAGTATTTT.